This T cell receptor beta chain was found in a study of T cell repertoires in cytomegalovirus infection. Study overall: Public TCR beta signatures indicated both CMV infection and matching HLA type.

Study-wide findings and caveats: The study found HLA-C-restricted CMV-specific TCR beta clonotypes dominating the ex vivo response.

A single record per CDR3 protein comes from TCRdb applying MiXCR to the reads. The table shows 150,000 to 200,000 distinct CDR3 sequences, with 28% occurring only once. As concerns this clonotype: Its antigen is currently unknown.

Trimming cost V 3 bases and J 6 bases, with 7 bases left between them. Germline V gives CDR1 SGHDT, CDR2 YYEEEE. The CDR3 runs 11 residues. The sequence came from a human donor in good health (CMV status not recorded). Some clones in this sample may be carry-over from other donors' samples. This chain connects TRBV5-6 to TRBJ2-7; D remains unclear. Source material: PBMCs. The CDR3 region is CASSYLSEQYF. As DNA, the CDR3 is TGTGCCAGCAGCTACCTCTCCGAGCAGTACTTC.